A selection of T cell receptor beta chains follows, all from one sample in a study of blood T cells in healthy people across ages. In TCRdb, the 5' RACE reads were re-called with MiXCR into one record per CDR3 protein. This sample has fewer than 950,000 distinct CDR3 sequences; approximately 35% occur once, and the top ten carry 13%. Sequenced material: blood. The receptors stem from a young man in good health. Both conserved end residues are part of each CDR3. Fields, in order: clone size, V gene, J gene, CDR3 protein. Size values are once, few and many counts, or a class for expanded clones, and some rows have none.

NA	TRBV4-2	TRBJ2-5	CASSHLRGDREGETQYF
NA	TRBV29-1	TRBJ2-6	CSVRNRLAENSGANVLTF
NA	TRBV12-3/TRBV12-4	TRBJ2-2	CASSRPGGGELFF
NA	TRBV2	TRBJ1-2	CASRENRGGYGYTF
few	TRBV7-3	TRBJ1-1	CASSFSPGTEAFF
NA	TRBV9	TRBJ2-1	CASSVEASPAGNEQFF
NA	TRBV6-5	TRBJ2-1	CASSYRGSSYNEQFF
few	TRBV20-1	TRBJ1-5	CSARGQGASSNQPQHF
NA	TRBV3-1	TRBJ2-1	CASSHFLAGGSNEQFF
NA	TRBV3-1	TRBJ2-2	CASSQGLDTGELFF
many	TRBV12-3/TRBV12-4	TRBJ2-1	CASSLSGGEQFF
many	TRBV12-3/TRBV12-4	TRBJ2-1	CASSRTDHEQFF
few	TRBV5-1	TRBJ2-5	CASSPGLAGGSEQYF
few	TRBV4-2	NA	CASSQEVADTYNEQYF
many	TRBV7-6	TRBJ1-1	CASSLSSNTEAFF
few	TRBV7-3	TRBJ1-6	CASSLGRRTQNSPLHF
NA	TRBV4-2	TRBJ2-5	CASSQQPGQETQYF
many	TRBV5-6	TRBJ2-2	CASSPLYGGAGETGELFF
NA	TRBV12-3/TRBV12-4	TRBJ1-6	CASSPGGRVSYNSPLHF
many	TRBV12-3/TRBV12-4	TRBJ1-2	CASSTGTEQLYGYTF
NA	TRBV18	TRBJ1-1	CASSPGGPPEAFF
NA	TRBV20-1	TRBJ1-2	CSARAIGQVVYGYTF
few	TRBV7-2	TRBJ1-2	CASSSNVPTSYGYTF
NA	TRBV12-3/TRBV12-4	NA	CASSLVSGGPNEQYF
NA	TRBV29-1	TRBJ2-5	CSVPGQREQYF
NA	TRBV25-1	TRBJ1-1	CASSELRASMTEAFF
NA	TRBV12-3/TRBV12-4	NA	CASSLASLSGGDYNEQYF
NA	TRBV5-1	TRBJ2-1	CASSLGEVTYEQFF